These T cell receptor beta chains were read from a single sample in a study of blood T cells in healthy people across ages. TCRdb itself ran the 5' RACE reads through MiXCR, one entry per CDR3 protein. The profile shows 550,000 to 600,000 distinct CDR3 sequences, about 26% of them singletons. The sequenced sample was blood. Every receptor here comes from a woman between 70 and 85 years old in good health. CDR3s include the opening cysteine and the closing phenylalanine or tryptophan. Fields, in order: D gene, J gene, V gene, CDR3 length, clone size, CDR3 protein, CDR3 DNA. A D gene is named only where the DNA matches it firmly. Rows give clone size only sometimes, using once, few, many, or a class for an expanded clone.

-	TRBJ2-3	TRBV5-1	14	-	CASSFGRVTDTQYF	TGCGCCAGCAGCTTCGGCAGGGTGACAGATACGCAGTATTTT
-	TRBJ1-2	TRBV2	12	few	CASSEEIYGYTF	TGTGCCAGCAGTGAGGAGATCTATGGCTACACCTTC
-	TRBJ2-5	TRBV5-4	14	-	CASSWDLTDETQYF	TGTGCCAGCAGCTGGGACTTAACGGACGAGACCCAGTACTTC
TRBD2	TRBJ2-3	TRBV3-1	19	few	CASSQAGTSGGAGTDTQYF	TGTGCCAGCAGCCAAGCGGGGACTAGCGGGGGGGCAGGCACAGATACGCAGTATTTT
-	TRBJ1-2	TRBV20-1	14	many	CSARDRDHGLRYTF	TGCAGTGCTAGAGATCGAGATCACGGCCTCCGCTACACCTTC
-	TRBJ1-2	TRBV6-1	11	few	CASSEVNGYTF	TGTGCCAGCAGTGAAGTGAATGGCTACACCTTC
-	TRBJ2-7	TRBV6-2/TRBV6-3	14	few	CASSVGRGTYEQYF	TGTGCCAGCAGTGTGGGACGCGGTACATACGAGCAGTACTTC
-	TRBJ2-7	TRBV6-2/TRBV6-3	14	few	CASTDPPGSYEQYF	TGTGCCAGCACCGACCCTCCAGGGTCCTACGAGCAGTACTTC
-	TRBJ2-1	TRBV29-1	11	-	CSVLLANEQFF	TGCAGCGTTTTACTAGCAAATGAGCAGTTCTTC
-	TRBJ2-1	TRBV4-1	16	-	CASSQDDGGDYNEQFF	TGCGCCAGCAGCCAAGATGATGGAGGGGATTACAATGAGCAGTTCTTC
-	TRBJ1-1	TRBV5-1	15	few	CASKDTHGWNTEAFF	TGCGCCAGCAAGGATACACACGGATGGAACACTGAAGCTTTCTTT
TRBD1	TRBJ1-2	TRBV5-1	13	few	CASSAGQTYGYTF	TGCGCCAGCAGCGCGGGACAGACCTATGGCTACACCTTC
-	TRBJ2-1	TRBV28	17	-	CASTPAGRTQKYNEQFF	TGTGCCAGCACCCCGGCGGGTAGGACGCAGAAATACAATGAGCAGTTCTTC
-	TRBJ2-3	TRBV18	15	few	CASSPGRGGADTQYF	TGTGCCAGCTCACCGGGCAGGGGAGGTGCAGATACGCAGTATTTT
TRBD1	TRBJ2-7	TRBV4-3	13	-	CASSRGQGMEQYF	TGCGCCAGCAGCCGAGGACAGGGGATGGAGCAGTACTTC
TRBD1	TRBJ2-1	TRBV9	14	few	CASSLWTGDNEQFF	TGTGCCAGCAGCCTTTGGACAGGGGACAATGAGCAGTTCTTC
-	TRBJ2-1	TRBV5-1	15	few	CASSRGLGSYNEQFF	TGCGCCAGCAGCCGGGGACTTGGCTCCTACAATGAGCAGTTCTTC
-	TRBJ2-4	TRBV20-1	15	-	CSAEKQGLAKNIQYF	TGCAGTGCGGAGAAACAAGGACTAGCCAAAAACATTCAGTACTTC
-	TRBJ2-3	TRBV20-1	14	-	CSARDPGGTGPQYF	TGCAGTGCTAGAGACCCGGGTGGAACAGGGCCGCAGTATTTT
-	TRBJ1-1	TRBV24-1	11	few	CATSDFGGVFF	TGTGCCACCAGTGATTTCGGAGGGGTTTTCTTT
TRBD1	TRBJ1-2	TRBV20-1	13	-	CSVREDRAGDYTF	TGCAGTGTTAGAGAGGACAGGGCCGGTGACTACACCTTC
-	TRBJ2-7	TRBV12-3/TRBV12-4	13	-	CASSQTPGYEQYF	TGTGCCAGCAGTCAGACACCGGGCTACGAGCAGTACTTC
-	TRBJ2-1	TRBV20-1	13	-	CSARRSLYNEQFF	TGCAGTGCTAGGCGGAGCCTCTACAATGAGCAGTTCTTC
-	TRBJ1-1	TRBV7-2	14	-	CASSSRIPGTEAFF	TGTGCCAGCAGCTCTCGCATACCAGGAACTGAAGCTTTCTTT
TRBD1	TRBJ2-5	TRBV29-1	14	-	CSAKGTADQETQYF	TGCAGCGCTAAAGGGACAGCAGACCAAGAGACCCAGTACTTC
TRBD1	TRBJ2-5	TRBV25-1	14	many	CATQDRDARETQYF	TGTGCCACCCAGGACAGGGACGCACGAGAGACCCAGTACTTC
-	TRBJ1-4	TRBV2	14	-	CASSYSATNEKLFF	TGTGCCAGCAGTTACAGTGCAACTAATGAAAAACTGTTTTTT
-	TRBJ2-6	TRBV24-1	17	-	CATSATTLAPGANVLTF	TGTGCCACCAGTGCAACGACACTAGCTCCTGGGGCCAACGTCCTGACTTTC
-	TRBJ2-7	TRBV6-1	15	few	CASSELFRALREQYF	TGTGCCAGCAGTGAATTATTTCGGGCCCTTCGCGAGCAGTACTTC
TRBD2	TRBJ2-1	TRBV20-1	13	-	CSARGLAISEQFF	TGCAGTGCTAGAGGACTAGCTATCAGTGAGCAGTTCTTC
TRBD2	TRBJ2-5	TRBV29-1	13	many	CSVDFVAGRHQYF	TGCAGCGTTGATTTTGTAGCGGGTAGGCACCAGTACTTC
-	TRBJ1-1	TRBV6-5	12	few	CASRSRNTEAFF	TGTGCCAGCAGGTCGAGAAACACTGAAGCTTTCTTT
TRBD1	TRBJ1-4	TRBV6-5	14	-	CASRRRPGGEKLFF	TGTGCCAGCAGACGAAGGCCAGGGGGTGAAAAACTGTTTTTT
-	TRBJ1-2	TRBV15	15	-	CATSTQRGMANGYTF	TGTGCCACCAGCACCCAAAGGGGGATGGCCAATGGCTACACCTTC
-	TRBJ2-7	TRBV24-1	13	-	CATSDPQSYEQYF	TGTGCCACCAGTGATCCCCAGTCCTACGAGCAGTACTTC
TRBD1	TRBJ2-7	TRBV7-2	14	few	CASSSKTGGREQYF	TGTGCCAGCAGCTCAAAGACAGGGGGGCGAGAGCAGTACTTC
-	TRBJ2-5	TRBV20-1	15	few	CSARVWVGGTETQYF	TGCAGTGCTAGAGTGTGGGTCGGGGGAACGGAGACCCAGTACTTC
TRBD1	TRBJ2-5	TRBV20-1	13	-	CSGTGGRGETQYF	TGCAGTGGTACAGGGGGCAGGGGAGAGACCCAGTACTTC
TRBD1	TRBJ1-2	TRBV20-1	14	-	CSAGTAYSNYGYTF	TGCAGTGCTGGGACAGCTTACTCTAACTATGGCTACACCTTC
-	TRBJ2-2	TRBV14	13	-	CASSQGRTGELFF	TGTGCCAGCAGCCAGGGGCGCACCGGGGAGCTGTTTTTT
-	TRBJ2-2	TRBV29-1	14	few	CSARWGAGTGELFF	TGCAGCGCCCGATGGGGGGCTGGCACCGGGGAGCTGTTTTTT
-	TRBJ1-4	TRBV12-5	12	few	CASGWGGFKLFF	TGTGCTAGTGGTTGGGGGGGATTTAAACTGTTTTTT
-	TRBJ2-4	TRBV6-1	13	many	CASSESTANIQYF	TGTGCCAGCAGTGAAAGCACGGCTAACATTCAGTACTTC
TRBD2	TRBJ2-7	TRBV7-9	14	-	CASSLGEGPYEQYF	TGTGCCAGCAGCTTGGGGGAGGGCCCCTACGAGCAGTACTTC
-	TRBJ2-2	TRBV18	14	once	CASYPSRYTGELFF	TGTGCCAGCTACCCCTCGCGGTACACCGGGGAGCTGTTTTTT
-	TRBJ2-1	TRBV6-2/TRBV6-3	14	few	CASSWEGAVNEQFF	TGTGCCAGTTCCTGGGAGGGGGCGGTTAATGAGCAGTTCTTC
-	TRBJ2-7	TRBV5-1	15	-	CASSPVVSEPSEQYF	TGCGCCAGCAGCCCCGTTGTTTCGGAGCCCAGCGAGCAGTACTTC
TRBD1	TRBJ2-5	TRBV3-1	16	-	CASSRSGTGTQETQYF	TGTGCCAGCAGCCGCTCCGGGACAGGTACCCAAGAGACCCAGTACTTC
-	TRBJ2-3	TRBV24-1	14	-	CATSDADPRDTQYF	TGTGCCACCAGTGATGCGGATCCCAGAGATACGCAGTATTTT
-	TRBJ1-4	TRBV25-1	14	few	CASSESASNEKLFF	TGTGCCAGCAGTGAATCGGCTTCTAATGAAAAACTGTTTTTT
TRBD2	TRBJ2-5	TRBV15	15	few	CATSSVGAGQETQYF	TGTGCCACCAGCAGCGTAGGAGCGGGACAAGAGACCCAGTACTTC
-	TRBJ1-4	TRBV18	15	few	CASARPSGTNEKLFF	TGTGCCAGCGCACGTCCGTCCGGGACAAATGAAAAACTGTTTTTT
-	TRBJ2-3	TRBV6-2/TRBV6-3	19	-	CASSYSSTGYLRVTDTRYF	TGTGCCAGCAGTTACTCGAGTACGGGATATCTAAGAGTGACAGATACGCGGTATTTT
-	TRBJ2-5	TRBV11-2	16	few	CASSPRGIRPQETRYF	TGTGCCAGCAGCCCGAGGGGTATCAGGCCCCAAGAGACCCGGTACTTC
TRBD2	TRBJ2-5	TRBV20-1	13	few	CSSLIGTKETQYF	TGCAGTTCCCTCATCGGGACTAAAGAGACCCAGTACTTC
-	TRBJ2-1	TRBV12-3/TRBV12-4	13	-	CASCTLGGNEQFF	TGTGCCAGCTGTACGTTAGGGGGCAATGAGCAGTTCTTC
TRBD1	TRBJ2-5	TRBV6-5	15	few	CALCLPGQPQETQYF	TGTGCCTTGTGTCTACCGGGACAGCCACAAGAGACCCAGTACTTC
-	TRBJ1-1	TRBV14	14	few	CASSQQGKYTEAFF	TGTGCCAGCAGCCAACAGGGGAAATACACTGAAGCTTTCTTT
TRBD1	TRBJ2-5	TRBV5-1	14	few	CASIETGMSETQYF	TGCGCCAGCATCGAGACAGGGATGTCAGAGACCCAGTACTTC
-	TRBJ2-3	TRBV29-1	14	many	CSVGGSSSTDTQYF	TGCAGCGTTGGAGGGTCTAGCAGCACAGATACGCAGTATTTT